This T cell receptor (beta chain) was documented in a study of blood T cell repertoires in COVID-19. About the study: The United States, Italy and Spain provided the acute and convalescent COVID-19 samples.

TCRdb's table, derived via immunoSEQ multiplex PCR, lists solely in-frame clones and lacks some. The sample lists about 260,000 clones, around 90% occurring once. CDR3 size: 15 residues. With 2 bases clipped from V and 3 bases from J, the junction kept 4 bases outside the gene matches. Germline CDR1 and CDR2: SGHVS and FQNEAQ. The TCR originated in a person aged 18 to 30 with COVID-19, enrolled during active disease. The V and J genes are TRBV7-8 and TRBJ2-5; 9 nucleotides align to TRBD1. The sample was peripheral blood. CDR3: CASSLKGTGKETQYF. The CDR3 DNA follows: TGTGCCAGCAGCTTAAAAGGGACAGGGAAAGAGACCCAGTACTTC. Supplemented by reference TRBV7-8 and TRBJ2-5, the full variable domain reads GAGVSQSPRYKVAKRGQDVALRCDPISGHVSLFWYQQALGQGPEFLTYFQNEAQLDKSGLPSDRFFAERPEGSVSTLKIQRTQQEDSAVYLCASSLKGTGKETQYFGPGTRLLVL.